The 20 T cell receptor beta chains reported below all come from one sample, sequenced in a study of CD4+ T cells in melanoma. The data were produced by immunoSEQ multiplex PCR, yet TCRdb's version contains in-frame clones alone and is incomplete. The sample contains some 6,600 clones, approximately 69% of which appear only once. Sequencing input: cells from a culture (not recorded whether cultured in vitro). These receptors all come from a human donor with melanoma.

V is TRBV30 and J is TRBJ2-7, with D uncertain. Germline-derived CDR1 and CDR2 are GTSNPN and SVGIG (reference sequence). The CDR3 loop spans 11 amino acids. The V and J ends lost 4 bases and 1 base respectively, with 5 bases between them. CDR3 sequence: CAWTKSYEQYF. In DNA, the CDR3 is TGTGCCTGGACCAAGTCCTACGAGCAGTACTTC.

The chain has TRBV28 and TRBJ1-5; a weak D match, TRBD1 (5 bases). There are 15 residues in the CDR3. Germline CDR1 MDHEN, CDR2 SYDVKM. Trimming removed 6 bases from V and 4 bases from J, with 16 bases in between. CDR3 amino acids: CASRYQGSRNQPQHF. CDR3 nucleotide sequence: TGTGCCAGCAGGTACCAGGGCAGTCGGAATCAGCCCCAGCATTTT.

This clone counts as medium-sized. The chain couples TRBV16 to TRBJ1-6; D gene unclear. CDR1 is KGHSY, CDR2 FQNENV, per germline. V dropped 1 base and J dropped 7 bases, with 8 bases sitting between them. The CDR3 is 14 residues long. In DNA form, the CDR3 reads TGTGCCAGCAGCCAATGGGGAGGGAATTCACCCCTCCACTTT. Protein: CASSQWGGNSPLHF. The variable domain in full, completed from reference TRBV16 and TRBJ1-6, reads GEEVAQTPKHLVRGEGQKAKLYCAPIKGHSYVFWYQQVLKNEFKFLISFQNENVFDETGMPKERFSAKCLPNSPCSLEIQATKLEDSAVYFCASSQWGGNSPLHFGNGTRLTVT.

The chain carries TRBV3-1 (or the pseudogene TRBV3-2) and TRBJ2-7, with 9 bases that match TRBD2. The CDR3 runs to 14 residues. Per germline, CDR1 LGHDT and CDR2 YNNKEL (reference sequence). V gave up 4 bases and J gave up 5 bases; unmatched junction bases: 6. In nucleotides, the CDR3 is TGTGCCAGCAGCCCCCGGGCGGGGGGGAACGAGCAGTACTTC. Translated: CASSPRAGGNEQYF.

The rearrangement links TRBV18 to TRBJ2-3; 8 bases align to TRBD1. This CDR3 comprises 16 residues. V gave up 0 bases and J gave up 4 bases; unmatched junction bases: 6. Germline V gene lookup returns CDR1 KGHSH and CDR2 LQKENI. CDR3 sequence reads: CASSPPRTGLADTQYF. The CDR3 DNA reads TGTGCCAGCTCACCACCGAGGACAGGGTTGGCAGATACGCAGTATTTT.

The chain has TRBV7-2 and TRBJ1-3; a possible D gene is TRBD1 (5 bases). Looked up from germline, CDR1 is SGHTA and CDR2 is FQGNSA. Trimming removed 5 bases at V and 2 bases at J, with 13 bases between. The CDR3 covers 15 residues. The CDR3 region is CASSGGTVAGNTIYF. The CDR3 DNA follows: TGTGCCAGCAGCGGAGGGACGGTGGCTGGAAACACCATATATTTT. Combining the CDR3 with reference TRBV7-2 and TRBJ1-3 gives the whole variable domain GAGVSQSPSNKVTEKGKDVELRCDPISGHTALYWYRQSLGQGLEFLIYFQGNSAPDKSGLPSDRFSAERTGGSVSTLTIQRTQQEDSAVYLCASSGGTVAGNTIYFGEGSWLTVV.

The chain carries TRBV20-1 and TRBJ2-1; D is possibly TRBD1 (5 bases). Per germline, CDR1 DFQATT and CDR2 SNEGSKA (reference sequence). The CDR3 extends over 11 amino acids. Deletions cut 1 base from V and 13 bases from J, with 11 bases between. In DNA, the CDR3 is TGCAGTGCTAGAGCCTTGACAGACCAGTTCTTC. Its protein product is CSARALTDQFF.

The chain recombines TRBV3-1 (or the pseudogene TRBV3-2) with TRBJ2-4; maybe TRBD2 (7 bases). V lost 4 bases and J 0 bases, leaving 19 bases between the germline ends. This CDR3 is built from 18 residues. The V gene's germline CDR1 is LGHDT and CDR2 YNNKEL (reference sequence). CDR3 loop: CASSPLEGRGLAKNIQYF. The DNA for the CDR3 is TGTGCCAGCAGCCCCCTAGAAGGGCGGGGGCTAGCCAAAAACATTCAGTACTTC.

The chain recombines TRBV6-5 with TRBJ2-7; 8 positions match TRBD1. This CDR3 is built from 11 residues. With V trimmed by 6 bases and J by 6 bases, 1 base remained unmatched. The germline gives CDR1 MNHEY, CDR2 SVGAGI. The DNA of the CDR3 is TGTGCCAGCAGGACAGGGGCCGAGCAGTACTTC. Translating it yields CASRTGAEQYF.

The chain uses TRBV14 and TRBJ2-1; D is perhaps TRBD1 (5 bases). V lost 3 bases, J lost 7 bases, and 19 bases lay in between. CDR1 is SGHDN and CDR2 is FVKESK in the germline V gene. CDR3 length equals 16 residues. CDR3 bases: TGTGCCAGCAGCCATGGAGCTGGCAGGGTCGGGAATGAGCAGTTCTTC. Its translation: CASSHGAGRVGNEQFF.

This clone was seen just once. CDR3 sequence reads: CASSRRGGGMNTEAFF. CDR3 DNA sequence: TGTGCCAGCAGCCGGAGGGGAGGCGGCATGAACACTGAAGCTTTCTTT. The chain carries TRBV13 and TRBJ1-1, with D tentatively TRBD1 (5 bases). This CDR3 is 16 amino acids long. Germline lookup yields CDR1 PRHDT and CDR2 FYEKMQ (reference sequence). The V gene lost 5 bases and the J gene lost 0 bases, with 16 bases spanning the gap.

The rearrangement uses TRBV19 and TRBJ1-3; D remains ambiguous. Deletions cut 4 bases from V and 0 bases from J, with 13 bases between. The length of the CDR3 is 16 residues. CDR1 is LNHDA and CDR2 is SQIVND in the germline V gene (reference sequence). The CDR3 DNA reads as TGTGCCAGTAGTACGCCGGACCAGAGCTCTGGAAACACCATATATTTT. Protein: CASSTPDQSSGNTIYF.

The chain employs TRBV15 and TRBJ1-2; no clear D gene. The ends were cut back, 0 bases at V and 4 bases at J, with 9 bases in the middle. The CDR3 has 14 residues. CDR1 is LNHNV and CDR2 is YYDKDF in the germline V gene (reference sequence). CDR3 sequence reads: CATSRDRQSYGYTF. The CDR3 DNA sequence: TGTGCCACCAGCAGAGATCGGCAGTCCTATGGCTACACCTTC.

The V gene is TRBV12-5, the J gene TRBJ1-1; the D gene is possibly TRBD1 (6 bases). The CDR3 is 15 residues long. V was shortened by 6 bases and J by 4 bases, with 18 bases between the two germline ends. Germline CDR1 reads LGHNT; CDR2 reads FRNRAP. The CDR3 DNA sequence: TGTGCTAGTGGACCCAGGGGACAACTCGGCACTGAAGCTTTCTTT. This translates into CASGPRGQLGTEAFF.

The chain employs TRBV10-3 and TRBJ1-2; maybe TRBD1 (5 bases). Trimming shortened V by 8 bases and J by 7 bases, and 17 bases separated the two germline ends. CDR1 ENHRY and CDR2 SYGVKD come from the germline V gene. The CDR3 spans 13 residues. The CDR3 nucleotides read TGTGCCATCCTCGAGCAGGGTGAAGGTGGCTACACCTTC. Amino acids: CAILEQGEGGYTF.

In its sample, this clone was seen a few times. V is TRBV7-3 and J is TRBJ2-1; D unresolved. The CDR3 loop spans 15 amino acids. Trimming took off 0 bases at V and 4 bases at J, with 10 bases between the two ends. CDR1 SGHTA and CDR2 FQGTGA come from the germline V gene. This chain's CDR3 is CASSLTHGQYNEQFF. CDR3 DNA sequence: TGTGCCAGCAGCTTAACTCACGGCCAGTACAATGAGCAGTTCTTC. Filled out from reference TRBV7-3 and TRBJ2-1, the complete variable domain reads GAGVSQTPSNKVTEKGKYVELRCDPISGHTALYWYRQSLGQGPEFLIYFQGTGAADDSGLPNDRFFAVRPEGSVSTLKIQRTERGDSAVYLCASSLTHGQYNEQFFGPGTRLTVL.

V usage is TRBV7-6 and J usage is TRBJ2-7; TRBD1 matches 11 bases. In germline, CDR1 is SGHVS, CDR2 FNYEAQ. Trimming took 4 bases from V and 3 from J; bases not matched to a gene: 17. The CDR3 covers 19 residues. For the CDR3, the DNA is TGTGCCAGCAGCTCCTCCACCACCAGACCCGGGACAGGGGGCTACGAGCAGTACTTC. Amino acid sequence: CASSSSTTRPGTGGYEQYF.

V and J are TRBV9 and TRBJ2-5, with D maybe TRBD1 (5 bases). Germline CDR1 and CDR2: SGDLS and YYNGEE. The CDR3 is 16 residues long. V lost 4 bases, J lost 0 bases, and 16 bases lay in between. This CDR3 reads CASSTGHVKNQETQYF. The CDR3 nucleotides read TGTGCCAGCAGCACCGGACACGTAAAGAACCAAGAGACCCAGTACTTC. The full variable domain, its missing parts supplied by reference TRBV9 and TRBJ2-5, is DSGVTQTPKHLITATGQRVTLRCSPRSGDLSVYWYQQSLDQGLQFLIQYYNGEERAKGNILERFSAQQFPDLHSELNLSSLELGDSALYFCASSTGHVKNQETQYFGPGTRLLVL.

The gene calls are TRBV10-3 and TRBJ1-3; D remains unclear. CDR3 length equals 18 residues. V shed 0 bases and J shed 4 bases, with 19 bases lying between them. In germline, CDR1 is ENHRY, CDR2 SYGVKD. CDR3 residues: CAISESDSGLVGGNTIYF. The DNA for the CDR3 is TGTGCCATCAGTGAGTCTGATTCGGGCCTGGTGGGCGGAAACACCATATATTTT.

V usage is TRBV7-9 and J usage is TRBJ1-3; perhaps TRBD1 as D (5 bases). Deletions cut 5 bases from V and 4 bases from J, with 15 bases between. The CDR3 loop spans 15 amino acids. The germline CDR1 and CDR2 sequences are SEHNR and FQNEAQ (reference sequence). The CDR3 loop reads CASSRDGLRGNTIYF. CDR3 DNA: TGTGCCAGCAGCAGGGACGGATTGAGAGGAAACACCATATATTTT.